The sequence of this TCR beta chain was determined in a study of neurological immune-mediated disorders. Findings and caveats of the study: Because no CDR3 amino acid sequences were shared across subjects by expanded clones, private repertoires were suggested in all groups. Levels of TCR clonal expansion peaked in HTLV-1-associated myelopathy and reached their lowest in multiple sclerosis, under those of healthy controls.

Sorted libraries were made with some 950,000 CD4+ or CD8+ T cells. Looked up from germline, CDR1 is DFQATT and CDR2 is SNEGSKA (reference sequence). This CDR3 spans 17 amino acids. V was clipped by 3 bases and J by 4 bases, with 21 bases between them. This clonotype was counted ten times or more. The antigen is unknown. Via MiXCR, TCRdb re-called the 5' RACE reads, giving one row per CDR3 protein. Among 35,000 to 40,000 distinct CDR3 sequences, about 9.9% were seen once, and the ten largest hold under 5%. The chain has TRBV20-1 and TRBJ1-4; TRBD1 is a possible D gene (6 bases). The TCR was taken from a woman in her twenties or thirties with HTLV-1-associated myelopathy (HAM/TSP). Input material: CD4+ T cells from blood. Here the CDR3 reads CSASGIRTGSSNEKLFF. As DNA, the CDR3 is TGCAGTGCTAGCGGTATCCGAACAGGGAGTAGTAATGAAAAACTGTTTTTT.